Below, one T cell receptor beta chain is given with its context. What antigen it recognizes has not been identified. Nothing much larger sits one base from this clone, and base qualities are not available. The immunoSEQ Assay, a bias-controlled multiplex PCR, was used to amplify TCRbeta CDR3 regions from genomic DNA. In the authors' own workflow: The number of nucleated cells in each sample was estimated by amplification of reference gene primers within the assay. To quantify the absolute abundance of each unique TCRbeta CDR3 rearrangement, sequence reads were collapsed and filtered. For each sample, productive Simpson clonality was calculated as the square root of Simpson's diversity index across productive rearrangements. The table comes from immuneACCESS by way of TCRdb, which keeps in-frame sequences with V and J called. Part of the clones is missing from these tables; in studies checked, under half for an unresolved V gene and the rest for unknown reasons. V and J calls and clone size come straight from that table; D and trimming were deduced from the DNA. A total of some 130,000 clones appear in this sample, 87% of them only once. Under 2.5% of the sample is held by the ten biggest clonotypes.

Sequences SGHTA (CDR1) and FQGNSA (CDR2) are obtained from the germline V gene. Deletion took 1 base off V and 5 bases off J, with a span of 15 bases between the germline ends. Its CDR3 holds 15 amino acids, cysteine through phenylalanine. Solely the CDR3 DNA is kept, with 45 bases framed from the first base. This entry is derived from a study of blood T cell repertoires in COVID-19 (TCRdb year 2020). Concerning the study at large: Samples from collaborators originated in the United States, Italy and Spain and spanned both the acute and convalescent phases of COVID-19. The prospective study material was composed of cDNA or gDNA derived from T cells, B-cell-depleted T cells, or PBMCs. Subjects who had been exposed to COVID-19, were actively infected with it, or had recovered from it provided the deeply sampled blood TCRbeta repertoires that made up the dataset. The repertoires were released in a freely available public database meant as a resource for research on the immune response to SARS-CoV-2. Samples came from the ongoing ImmuneRACE study (first 160 participants) plus 1,254 subjects from 6 global collaborators. A de-identified subject ID, COVID-19 status, age in years and sex were almost always included in the sample metadata. Where HLA class I and class II types were available, the types were taken from metadata supplied by the sample provider, not from assay-based typing.

Each collaborating institution followed its own protocols to collect whole blood in K2EDTA tubes. For TCRbeta analysis, collaborators shipped samples as frozen whole blood, isolated PBMCs, or DNA extracted from either of those sample types. Findings and caveats that apply to the study as a whole: How much clinical and demographic metadata was included differed by source and by participant, and the metadata was provided uncurated.

The V gene is TRBV7-2 and the J gene is TRBJ2-7; a tentative D call is TRBD1 (6 bases match). This sequence was found in a man aged 50-60 years with active COVID-19. Sequencing used peripheral blood. The DNA is as follows: TGTGCCAGCAGCTTAGTTAGTAGGGGGACGGACGAGCAGTACTTC. It encodes CASSLVSRGTDEQYF.